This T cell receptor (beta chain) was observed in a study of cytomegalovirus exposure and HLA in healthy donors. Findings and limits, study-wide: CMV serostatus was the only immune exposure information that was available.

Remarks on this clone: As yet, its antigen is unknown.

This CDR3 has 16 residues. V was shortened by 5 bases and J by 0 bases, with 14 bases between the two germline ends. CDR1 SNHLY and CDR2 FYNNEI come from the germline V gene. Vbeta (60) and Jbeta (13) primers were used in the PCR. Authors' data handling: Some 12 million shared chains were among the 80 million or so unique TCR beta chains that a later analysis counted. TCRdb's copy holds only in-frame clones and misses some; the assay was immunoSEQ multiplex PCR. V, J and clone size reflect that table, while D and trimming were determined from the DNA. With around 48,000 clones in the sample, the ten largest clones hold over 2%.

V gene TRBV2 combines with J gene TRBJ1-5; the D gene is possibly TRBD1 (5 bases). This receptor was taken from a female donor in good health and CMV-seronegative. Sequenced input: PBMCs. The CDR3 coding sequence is TGTGCCAGCAGTTGGGGCGCCAGAGTTAGCAATCAGCCCCAGCATTTT. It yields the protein CASSWGARVSNQPQHF.